This TCR beta chain was identified during a study of T-cell reconstitution after alpha-beta-depleted transplantation in children. A TCRbeta library incorporating unique molecular identifiers was prepared. TCRdb passed the PCR reads through MiXCR, listing each CDR3 protein once. The sample lists about 1,000,000 distinct CDR3 sequences, about 26% seen once, with roughly 31% in the top ten. The study, taken as a whole, reports: By one year post-transplant, T-cell counts and diversity largely arose from T cells that were newly produced. Recipient T cells and thymic progenitors that survived gave rise to the high TCRbeta diversity observed at day 60 in some patients.

V was pared by 6 bases and J by 0 bases, with 14 bases between. CDR3 length: 15 amino acids. This clonotype was seen only a few times. The antigen is undetermined. The receptor comes from a boy younger than two who had a stem cell transplant for SCID, so the T cells may come from the graft donor. The chain employs TRBV12-3 or TRBV12-4 and TRBJ1-1, with D perhaps matching TRBD1 (5 bases). The sample in question was PBMCs, mostly from graft donor cells, obtained 360 days after TCRalphabeta/CD19-depleted stem cell transplant. CDR3 in amino acids: CASRPKGPMNTEAFF. Here the CDR3 DNA reads TGTGCCAGCAGGCCGAAGGGGCCCATGAACACTGAAGCTTTCTTT.